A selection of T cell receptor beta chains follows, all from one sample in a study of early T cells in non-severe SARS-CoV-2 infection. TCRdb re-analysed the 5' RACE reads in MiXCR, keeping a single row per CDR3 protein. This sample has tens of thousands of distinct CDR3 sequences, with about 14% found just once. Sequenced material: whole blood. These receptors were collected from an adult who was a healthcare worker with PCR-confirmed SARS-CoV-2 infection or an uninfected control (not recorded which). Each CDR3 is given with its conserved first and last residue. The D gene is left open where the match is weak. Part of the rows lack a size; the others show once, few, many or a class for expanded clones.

DNA: TGCAGCGTTGGACAGGGACGAAGCGAGCAGTACTTC
CDR3: CSVGQGRSEQYF
size: -
V: TRBV29-1
J: TRBJ2-7
D: TRBD1

DNA: TGTGCCAGCAGCCCAGGGGATTCCCTCTTCTCTGGGGCCAACGTCCTGACTTTC
CDR3: CASSPGDSLFSGANVLTF
size: few
V: TRBV3-1
J: TRBJ2-6
D: -

DNA: TGTGCCAGCAGCGCGAGTTTCAGCAGCTCTGGAAACACCATATATTTT
CDR3: CASSASFSSSGNTIYF
size: few
V: TRBV7-9
J: TRBJ1-3
D: -

DNA: TGCAGTGCTGGACTAGCGGGGGGAAGCTCCTACAATGAGCAGTTCTTC
CDR3: CSAGLAGGSSYNEQFF
size: many
V: TRBV20-1
J: TRBJ2-1
D: TRBD2

DNA: TGTGCCAGCAGCGAGACAGGTAACCTGTTGACAGATACGCAGTATTTT
CDR3: CASSETGNLLTDTQYF
size: -
V: TRBV7-2
J: TRBJ2-3
D: -

DNA: TGCAGTGCTTCCGGGACTAGCGGCTACGAGCAGTACTTC
CDR3: CSASGTSGYEQYF
size: -
V: TRBV20-1
J: TRBJ2-7
D: TRBD2

DNA: TGTGCCACCAGTGCGCAGGGCGAGACCCAGTACTTC
CDR3: CATSAQGETQYF
size: -
V: TRBV24-1
J: TRBJ2-5
D: -

DNA: TGCGCCAGCAGCCAAGGGTCCCAACGATCGGGGGGAAACACCATATATTTT
CDR3: CASSQGSQRSGGNTIYF
size: few
V: TRBV4-1
J: TRBJ1-3
D: -

DNA: TGTGCCAGCAGCTCTGAGATCTACAATGAGCAGTTCTTC
CDR3: CASSSEIYNEQFF
size: few
V: TRBV7-3
J: TRBJ2-1
D: -

DNA: TGTGCCAGCAGCGTACGTAACTCCGGGGAGCTGTTTTTT
CDR3: CASSVRNSGELFF
size: few
V: TRBV9
J: TRBJ2-2
D: -

DNA: TGTGCCAGCAGCTCGCGGGGCGTGACACCTGGAAACACCATATATTTT
CDR3: CASSSRGVTPGNTIYF
size: -
V: TRBV5-4
J: TRBJ1-3
D: -

DNA: TGTGCCAGCAGCTTAGCGGCGGACAGGGTATACATAGCGGAGAATCAGCCCCAGCATTTT
CDR3: CASSLAADRVYIAENQPQHF
size: few
V: TRBV7-6
J: TRBJ1-5
D: TRBD1

DNA: TGTGCCAGCAGCCAAGAAGGACTAGCGGGAATCGAGCAGTACTTC
CDR3: CASSQEGLAGIEQYF
size: -
V: TRBV3-1
J: TRBJ2-7
D: TRBD2

DNA: TGTGCCAGCAAACGAGGACACACTAATGAAAAACTGTTTTTT
CDR3: CASKRGHTNEKLFF
size: few
V: TRBV11-2
J: TRBJ1-4
D: -

DNA: TGCGCCACCCGGGAGGGGACGGCGCCCCTACGAGAGCAGTACTTC
CDR3: CATREGTAPLREQYF
size: few
V: TRBV10-2
J: TRBJ2-7
D: TRBD2

DNA: TGTGCCAGCAGCCGAGGGGGAGGGATTTCCTACGAGCAGTACTTC
CDR3: CASSRGGGISYEQYF
size: few
V: TRBV7-6
J: TRBJ2-7
D: -

DNA: TGCGCCAGCAGCCAAACGGGGGCGAAGATAGCTTTCTTT
CDR3: CASSQTGAKIAFF
size: -
V: TRBV4-1
J: TRBJ1-1
D: -

DNA: TGTGCCAGCACCACAGGGATGAACTATGGCTACACCTTC
CDR3: CASTTGMNYGYTF
size: -
V: TRBV28
J: TRBJ1-2
D: -

DNA: TGTGCCAGCAGTTGGGGTACAGGGGGCAGAACCGGGGAGCTGTTTTTT
CDR3: CASSWGTGGRTGELFF
size: -
V: TRBV2
J: TRBJ2-2
D: TRBD1

DNA: TGTGCCAGCAGCGTACACGCGGCAGAGACCCAGTACTTC
CDR3: CASSVHAAETQYF
size: few
V: TRBV9
J: TRBJ2-5
D: -